This TCR beta chain was profiled in a study of neurological immune-mediated disorders (dated by TCRdb to about 2019). Regarding the study in general: Of the approximately 34 multiple sclerosis patients, some 30 had relapsing-remitting MS and 3 had secondary progressive MS. Using UMI-based sequencing, the study compared peripheral blood TCR-beta repertoires from patients with HTLV-I-associated myelopathy (HAM/TSP), patients with multiple sclerosis, and healthy controls. The roughly 110 TCR-beta libraries covered PBMC samples along with longitudinal samples, technical triplicates, and paired sorted CD4+ and CD8+ T-cell subsets. The cohort included some 68 subjects: about 15 with HAM/TSP, some 34 with multiple sclerosis, and roughly 20 healthy controls.

From the germline V gene, CDR1 is SNHLY and CDR2 is FYNNEI. Deletion took 7 bases off V and 4 bases off J, with a span of 23 bases between the germline ends. Measured from the cysteine to the phenylalanine, the CDR3 is 16 residues long. Only the CDR3 portion is preserved as DNA: 48 bases, with reading frame beginning at the first base. Study-level results and caveats: The highest TCR clonal expansion was observed in HAM/TSP patients, whereas the lowest was observed in MS patients, even when compared with healthy controls. The MS cluster was not associated with any clinical or MRI features, and the authors stated that larger cohorts are needed. Across subjects, expanded clones never shared an identical CDR3 amino acid sequence, which suggests that the TCR-beta repertoires in every group were private. Phylogenetic analysis grouped repertoires from 18 of 34 MS patients into a cluster of related CDR3 sequences, suggesting a possible repertoire-level signature.

For unsorted PBMC libraries, 2 million PBMCs were used after storage in RNAlater at -80 degrees C until RNA extraction. The multiple sclerosis patients were enrolled in a US clinical protocol that used magnetic resonance imaging to evaluate disease progression. Peripheral blood underwent Ficoll-Hypaque density gradient centrifugation to isolate PBMCs, which were then cryopreserved in liquid nitrogen. This clonotype was observed at least ten times. What this receptor recognizes is not known. No quality values exist for individual bases; no much larger clone is one base distant. cDNA was synthesized by template-switch 5'RACE using a primer carrying a 10-nucleotide random unique molecular identifier by which each TCR transcript was tagged. Every sequencing run yielded over 190 million TCR-beta sequences covering 15-18 subjects. Total RNA was extracted with the RNeasy kit. The KAPA Real-time Library Amplification kit was used to amplify TCR-beta VDJ regions with primers for the TCR constant region and the 5'RACE anchor. Sample indexes and Illumina adaptors were added in a first PCR, and a second PCR then increased library yield. After Ampure bead purification, the roughly 650 bp TCR product was size-selected on a 2% E-gel SizeSelection system. Before pooling, libraries had their quality checked on a Bioanalyzer, their concentration measured with Qubit, and their quantity determined with the Kapa Library Quantification kit. Paired-end 2 x 150 bp sequencing of the libraries was performed on an Illumina HiSeq 2500. To increase sequence diversity, about 25-31% phiX was spiked into each library pool. As for the original processing: The UMI-based MiGEC pipeline processed quality-filtered reads and removed over 80% of raw TCR sequences during error correction. VDJ genes were aligned to IMGT germline references, and clonotypes were defined by unique CDR3 amino acid sequence plus V-J genes. VDJtools evaluated clonal expansion, Shannon diversity and CDR3 relatedness (CalcPairwiseDistances, ClusterSamples); CLCbio workbench built phylogenetic trees. A clone was classed as expanded if it had 8 or more unique UMIs, a cutoff based on coefficient-of-variation modelling across technical triplicates. TCRdb itself trimmed the public reads at Q25 with fastp, ran MiXCR and retained productive beta chains. Identical CDR3 protein sequences are pooled into one entry, listed with their most common genes and DNA. The V and J calls, along with clone size, are taken from TCRdb and not from the paper's own processing. This sample comprises approximately 74,000 distinct CDR3 sequences, approximately 5.2% of them detected only once. 7.4% of the sample belongs to the ten largest clones.

Recombination joined TRBV2 with TRBJ2-7, with no confident D gene call. The source of this sequence is a man aged 18 to 29 with multiple sclerosis. The sequencing sample was made of PBMCs. CDR3 protein: CASTDKELNEMYEQYF. The DNA sequence reads TGTGCCAGCACCGATAAGGAACTAAATGAAATGTACGAGCAGTACTTC.